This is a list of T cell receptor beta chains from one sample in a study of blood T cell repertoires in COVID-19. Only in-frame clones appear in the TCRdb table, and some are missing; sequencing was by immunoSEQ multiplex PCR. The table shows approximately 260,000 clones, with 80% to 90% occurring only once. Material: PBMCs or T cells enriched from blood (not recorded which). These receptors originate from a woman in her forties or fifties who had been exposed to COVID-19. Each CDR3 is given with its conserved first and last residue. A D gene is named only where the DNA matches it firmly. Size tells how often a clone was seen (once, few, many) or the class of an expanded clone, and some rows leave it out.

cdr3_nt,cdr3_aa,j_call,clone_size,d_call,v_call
TGTGCCAGCAGCTTTAGCGGGGGGCCCCTCGATGAGCAGTTCTTC,CASSFSGGPLDEQFF,TRBJ2-1,-,TRBD2,TRBV11-3
TGTGCCAGCAGTTTAGGGACAAACTATGGCTACACCTTC,CASSLGTNYGYTF,TRBJ1-2,-,-,TRBV12-3/TRBV12-4
TGTGCCTGGGAGCGGAGAGGAGGGAGAGAGGAACTGTTTTTT,CAWERRGGREELFF,TRBJ1-4,few,-,TRBV30
TGTGCCAGCAGTCCCGGACAGGGATGGGGTGAAAAACTGTTTTTT,CASSPGQGWGEKLFF,TRBJ1-4,-,TRBD1,TRBV3-1/TRBV3-2
TGTGCCAGTAGTACGGGCAGGGGCCCTAACAGGGGGGGGAGCAATCAGCCCCAGCATTTT,CASSTGRGPNRGGSNQPQHF,TRBJ1-5,-,TRBD1,TRBV19
TGTGCCAGCAGCTTAGGAGGGGGCGTAAACAATGAGCAGTTCTTC,CASSLGGGVNNEQFF,TRBJ2-1,-,TRBD1,TRBV11-3
TGTGCCAGCAATCCGGGACAAAGGACCCAAAAACTGTTTTTT,CASNPGQRTQKLFF,TRBJ1-4,-,-,TRBV2
TGTGCCACCAGTTTCGGGAGGGGAAGCACAGATACGCAGTATTTT,CATSFGRGSTDTQYF,TRBJ2-3,-,TRBD2,TRBV24-1
TGCGCCAGCAGTGAGGACAGGGGGCTAGATACGCAGTATTTT,CASSEDRGLDTQYF,TRBJ2-3,-,TRBD1,TRBV10-1
TGTGCCAGCAGCCGACAGGTTAACACTGAAGCTTTCTTT,CASSRQVNTEAFF,TRBJ1-1,-,-,TRBV11-3
TGTGCCACCAGCAGAAACCCTACCCGATGGGGGCTTCGTGAAAAACTGTTTTTT,CATSRNPTRWGLREKLFF,TRBJ1-4,-,-,TRBV15
TGTGCCAGCAGTCGAAGGGGGAACACTGAAGCTTTCTTT,CASSRRGNTEAFF,TRBJ1-1,-,-,TRBV28
TGTGCCAGCAGCCTGAGACTCTTTCGCGGGGGGGACGGAGGGGATACGCAGTATTTT,CASSLRLFRGGDGGDTQYF,TRBJ2-3,-,TRBD2,TRBV3-1/TRBV3-2
TGTGCCTCGGGAGAGAATTCACCCCTCCACTTT,CASGENSPLHF,TRBJ1-6,-,-,TRBV9
TGTGCCAGCAGCAAAGATAAAGGGCGGGCGGCCAACACTGAAGCTTTCTTT,CASSKDKGRAANTEAFF,TRBJ1-1,-,-,TRBV21-1
TGCGCCAGCAGCTTGTATCAGGGCGGTCAGCCCCAGCATTTT,CASSLYQGGQPQHF,TRBJ1-5,-,-,TRBV5-1
TGTGCCAGCAGCGGGGGACTAGCGGGGGGAGCCCACGAGCAGTACTTC,CASSGGLAGGAHEQYF,TRBJ2-7,-,TRBD2,TRBV27
TGTGCCAGCTCACCACGCGTCCTTACCGGGTACAATGAGCAGTTCTTC,CASSPRVLTGYNEQFF,TRBJ2-1,-,-,TRBV18
TGTGCCAGCAGCCCGGCAAGGGACTCATACACCGGGGAGCTGTTTTTT,CASSPARDSYTGELFF,TRBJ2-2,-,-,TRBV11-2
TGCGCCAGCAGCCAATCTAGCGGGGGCAGAGATACGCAGTATTTT,CASSQSSGGRDTQYF,TRBJ2-3,-,TRBD2,TRBV5-1
TGTGCCTGGAGTGTGAGAAGTCTAAAATATAGCTCCTATAATTCACCCCTCCACTTT,CAWSVRSLKYSSYNSPLHF,TRBJ1-6,once,-,TRBV30
TGTGCCAGCAGTCCCACAGGGGGCCGTGAAAAACTGTTTTTT,CASSPTGGREKLFF,TRBJ1-4,-,TRBD1,TRBV27